This T cell receptor (beta chain) was found in a study of siplizumab effects on memory and regulatory T cells. This CDR3 has 15 amino acids. J was trimmed by 1 base and V by 6 bases; bases with no gene match: 8. Germline CDR1 and CDR2: MNHEY and SVGAGI. Sequencing used immunoSEQ multiplex PCR; TCRdb keeps in-frame clones, though not all of them. The profile shows 100,000 or so clones, over 85% of them singletons. The chain has TRBV6-5 and TRBJ1-1; 7 bases fit TRBD1. Sequenced input: non-Treg CD4+ T cells sorted from blood. The receptor was isolated from a human donor in good health. The CDR3 here is CASRFNRGENTEAFF. The CDR3 bases are TGTGCCAGCAGGTTTAACAGGGGCGAGAACACTGAAGCTTTCTTT.